This TCR beta chain emerged from a study of T cells in localized non-small cell lung cancer. Germline CDR1 and CDR2: MNHEY and SVGAGI. The CDR3 sequence is 14 residues long. Trimming pared 6 bases from V and 3 bases from J, leaving 15 bases between. This clone was counted once. No antigen is known for it. TCRdb keeps only in-frame clones here, not all; method: immunoSEQ multiplex PCR. The sample shows about 39,000 clones, 79% of them seen only once. Broader study findings: Density of T cells in blood, when higher, went with longer overall survival. Uninvolved adjacent lung showed higher T cell clonality than tumor. The study detected a median about 50 of the top 100 tumor clones in adjacent lung. Because only a single region of the tumor was sequenced, heterogeneity remains possible.

Here the sequenced sample was PBMCs, taken before any cancer treatment. The source is a woman aged 40 to 75 with stage II squamous cell lung carcinoma. The V gene is TRBV6-5, the J gene TRBJ2-7; tentatively, D is TRBD2 (6 bases). Here the CDR3 DNA reads TGTGCCAGCAGCCCCTACGGGGGTGACTACGAGCAGTACTTC. Protein: CASSPYGGDYEQYF.